This T cell receptor (beta chain) comes out of a study of T cell responses to AZD1222 COVID-19 vaccine. Study outcomes and limitations: There were vaccine-associated CD4 TCRs across spike, dominant at 160-218 and 743-854. The donor cohort was predominantly white British with a female majority, and clonal diversity may have been underestimated. Targeting of unmutated variant regions was reportedly seen in nearly half of spike-specific TCRs.

Germline V gives CDR1 SNHLY, CDR2 FYNNEI. The CDR3 runs to 14 residues. Deletions cut 11 bases from V and 3 bases from J, with 20 bases between. With regard to this clone: Antigen unknown.

Generated by immunoSEQ multiplex PCR, the TCRdb table keeps only in-frame clones and is missing some. The table lists approximately 130,000 clones, approximately 90% of them singletons. The V call is TRBV2, the J call TRBJ2-7, with D perhaps being TRBD1 or TRBD2 (5 bases each). This receptor was identified in an adult who received the MenACWY meningococcal vaccine as a control. Specimen: peripheral blood, collected 28 days after the second dose of the MenACWY control vaccine. CDR3 nucleotides: TGTGCCGGAGGCCAGTCGGGACCCAACTACGAGCAGTACTTC. Encoded protein: CAGGQSGPNYEQYF.